This T cell receptor beta chain emerged from a study of Graves' ophthalmopathy and Graves' hyperthyroidism. Whole-study findings and limits: This model predicted ophthalmopathy progression (sensitivity around 70%, specificity 72% to 85%). Built on 13 signatures, a model told ophthalmopathy apart from stable hyperthyroidism with approximately 88% sensitivity and 70% to 82% specificity.

As for this clonotype: Its antigen is unknown.

RNA transcripts served as template for amplifying TCR beta CDR3 sequences. Amplification began with first-round RT-PCR using HTBI primers, then second-round multiplex PCR was performed. TCRdb reanalysed the multiplex PCR reads using MiXCR and keeps one entry per CDR3 protein. The sample gives about 150,000 distinct CDR3 sequences, roughly 37% of which show up once; 4.5% to 6% is in the top ten. Germline V gene sequence: CDR1 MDHEN, CDR2 SYDVKM. This CDR3 has 14 residues. V lost 5 bases to trimming and J lost 3 bases; unmatched junction nucleotides: 5. As diagnostic evidence, clinical symptoms, serum thyroxine, TRAb, thyroid ultrasound and orbital computed tomography were relied upon.

The TCR was taken from a woman in her thirties or forties with Graves' ophthalmopathy. The chain carries TRBV28 and TRBJ1-2, with 8 nucleotides matching TRBD1. The sequencing sample was made of peripheral blood. DNA of the CDR3: TGTGCCAGCAGTCGGACAGGGATGGACTATGGCTACACCTTC. The encoded protein is CASSRTGMDYGYTF.